The 6 T cell receptor beta chains in this list originate from one sample, sequenced in a study of post-analysis software for immune sequencing data. Study outcomes and limitations: Roughly 5 TRBV segments, TRBV5-6, TRBV5-1 and TRBV20-1 among them, were found more frequent in patients than controls.

Their target antigens are unknown. The TCR beta cDNA libraries contained unique molecular identifiers. TCRdb redid the calling of the PCR reads with MiXCR, one entry per CDR3 protein. The data contain approximately 660,000 distinct CDR3 sequences, approximately 60% of them seen just once; the ten biggest clones take up about 11%. The material sequenced was blood. These receptors all stem from a girl aged 2 to 10 with multiple sclerosis.

This rearrangement joins TRBV7-2 to TRBJ1-1; D is possibly TRBD1 (5 bases). Germline lookup yields CDR1 SGHTA and CDR2 FQGNSA. V lost 5 bases and J 3 bases, leaving 13 bases between the germline ends. CDR3 length: 14 amino acids. The CDR3 spells CASSGRVGDTEAFF. The CDR3, as DNA: TGTGCCAGCAGCGGCAGGGTAGGGGACACTGAAGCTTTCTTT.

This chain uses TRBV20-1 with TRBJ2-5, with TRBD2 matching over 9 bases. The CDR3 extends over 14 amino acids. The J segment lost 11 bases and the V segment lost 6 bases, leaving 16 bases of the junction unmatched. From germline, CDR1 is DFQATT and CDR2 SNEGSKA (reference sequence). Written as DNA, the CDR3 is TGCAGTGCAATACTAGCGGGCTCGGGCAATGAGCAGTACTTC. Residues: CSAILAGSGNEQYF.

The rearrangement joins TRBV29-1 to TRBJ2-5, with 7 bases matching TRBD2. Germline CDR1 and CDR2: SQVTM and ANQGSEA. V was pared by 4 bases and J by 4 bases, with 9 bases of the junction left unmatched. CDR3 length equals 14 residues. CDR3: CSVVLAGEGETQYF. The CDR3 DNA reads as TGCAGCGTTGTACTTGCGGGGGAAGGAGAGACCCAGTACTTC. The full variable domain, rest sourced from reference TRBV29-1 and TRBJ2-5, is SAVISQKPSRDICQRGTSLTIQCQVDSQVTMMFWYRQQPGQSLTLIATANQGSEATYESGFVIDKFPISRPNLTFSTLTVSNMSPEDSSIYLCSVVLAGEGETQYFGPGTRLLVL.

This clonotype was recorded a few times. The chain combines TRBV7-2 with TRBJ2-3; D possibly corresponds to TRBD2 (7 bases). Germline-derived CDR1 and CDR2 are SGHTA and FQGNSA. The CDR3 consists of 13 residues. V gave up 1 base and J gave up 10 bases, with 12 bases separating them. The CDR3 region has the DNA TGTGCCAGCAGCTTAGGGGGGGCGGGGGCGCAGTATTTT. As protein: CASSLGGAGAQYF.

The chain combines TRBV20-1 with TRBJ2-1, with D perhaps TRBD2 (7 bases). V lost 5 bases and J lost 4, with 18 bases in between. There are 15 residues in the CDR3. Germline V gene data show CDR1 as DFQATT and CDR2 as SNEGSKA (reference sequence). The CDR3 region has the DNA TGCAGTGCTCTCCACGGGAGGAGGGGGTACAATGAGCAGTTCTTC. The encoded protein is CSALHGRRGYNEQFF.

The chain carries TRBV6-5 and TRBJ2-5, with D perhaps given as TRBD1 or TRBD2 (5 bases each). Germline loops: CDR1 MNHEY, CDR2 SVGAGI. Deletions cut 2 bases from V and 2 bases from J, with 21 bases between. The length of the CDR3 is 18 residues. DNA of the CDR3: TGTGCCAGCAGTTACGCTTGGGGACGGGGACCGGAACAAGAGACCCAGTACTTC. Its translation is CASSYAWGRGPEQETQYF.